This T cell receptor (beta chain) is from a study of blood T cell repertoires in COVID-19. Study summary: From the United States, Italy and Spain came samples of acute and convalescent COVID-19.

Original methodology: By means of reference gene primer amplification, nucleated cell counts were estimated. Measured with immunoSEQ multiplex PCR; TCRdb has only the in-frame clones, and not every one. V and J calls plus clone size are reproduced from that table; the DNA served to infer D and trimming. The data contain 250,000 to 350,000 clones, about 85% of them singletons. Enrollment of patients from Seattle took place during active infection, with longitudinal follow-up. Germline values: CDR1 LNHDA, CDR2 SQIVND (reference sequence). The CDR3 is made up of 14 amino acids. V shed 7 bases and J shed 2 bases, with 11 bases lying between them.

This receptor was identified in a human donor with COVID-19, enrolled during active disease. The donor label of this sample is uncertain. The chain recombines TRBV19 with TRBJ2-2; D unresolved. Sequencing used peripheral blood. The CDR3 reads CASTPQRNTGELFF. The DNA for the CDR3 is TGTGCCAGTACCCCACAGAGAAACACCGGGGAGCTGTTTTTT.